This T cell receptor (beta chain) was obtained from a study of a mutant IDH1 vaccine in newly diagnosed glioma. Study at large: Treated individuals were 62.5% male and approximately 40% female, averaging 40.4 years of age. Prior therapy was radiotherapy, temozolomide, or both; most received both.

To note about this clone: The antigen remains undetermined.

Time point defined: week 23, last vaccination. One vaccine dose held 300 ug of mutant IDH1 20-mer peptide and came with topical imiquimod. V was cut by 8 bases and J by 1 base, with 6 bases left in between. Germline lookup yields CDR1 LNHDA and CDR2 SQIVND (reference sequence). This CDR3 contains 12 residues. Method: immunoSEQ multiplex PCR; TCRdb's copy keeps in-frame clones and lacks some. The table includes over 25,000 clones, over 75% detected once. The clonotype was recovered from a man aged 35 to 55 with glioma. V is TRBV19 and J is TRBJ1-5; D is undetermined. This specimen consisted of PBMCs, obtained from a glioma patient whose treatment included an IDH1 peptide vaccine. DNA of the CDR3: TGTGCCAGTCGAGGGAGCAATCAGCCCCAGCATTTT. Its translation: CASRGSNQPQHF.